This T cell receptor (beta chain) was sequenced in a study of T cell responses to AZD1222 COVID-19 vaccine. Study-level results: Of spike-specific TCRs, nearly half reportedly target regions left unmutated in variants.

This CDR3 is 15 amino acids long. V lost 0 bases, J lost 7 bases, and 13 bases lay in between. The germline gives CDR1 MNHEY, CDR2 SVGEGT. TCRdb's copy holds only in-frame clones and misses some; the assay was immunoSEQ multiplex PCR. The sample holds approximately 140,000 clones, around 94% seen once. Details on this clone: Its target is unknown.

The chain carries TRBV6-2 or TRBV6-3 and TRBJ1-5; D is unresolved. This material consisted of peripheral blood, taken on day 0 of AZD1222 vaccination. The TCR originated in an adult in good health. The CDR3 loop reads CASSYSTILGQPQHF. CDR3 DNA: TGTGCCAGCAGTTACTCAACAATCCTGGGACAGCCCCAGCATTTT.